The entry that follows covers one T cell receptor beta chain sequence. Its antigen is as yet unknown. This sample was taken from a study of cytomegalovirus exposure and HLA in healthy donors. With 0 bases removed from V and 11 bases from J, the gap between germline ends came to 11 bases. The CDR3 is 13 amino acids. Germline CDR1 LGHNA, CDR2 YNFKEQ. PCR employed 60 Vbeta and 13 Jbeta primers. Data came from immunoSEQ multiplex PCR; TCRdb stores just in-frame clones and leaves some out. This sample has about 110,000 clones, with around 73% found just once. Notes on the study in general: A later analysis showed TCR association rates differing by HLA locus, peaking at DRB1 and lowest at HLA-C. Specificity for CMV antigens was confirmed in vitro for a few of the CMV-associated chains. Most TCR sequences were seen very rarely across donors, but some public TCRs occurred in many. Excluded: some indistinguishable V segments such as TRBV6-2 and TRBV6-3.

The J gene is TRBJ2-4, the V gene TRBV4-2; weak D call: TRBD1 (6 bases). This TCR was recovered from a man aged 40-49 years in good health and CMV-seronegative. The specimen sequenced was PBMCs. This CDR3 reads CASSQEDRGFQYF. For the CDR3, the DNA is TGTGCCAGCAGCCAAGAGGACAGAGGTTTTCAGTACTTC.